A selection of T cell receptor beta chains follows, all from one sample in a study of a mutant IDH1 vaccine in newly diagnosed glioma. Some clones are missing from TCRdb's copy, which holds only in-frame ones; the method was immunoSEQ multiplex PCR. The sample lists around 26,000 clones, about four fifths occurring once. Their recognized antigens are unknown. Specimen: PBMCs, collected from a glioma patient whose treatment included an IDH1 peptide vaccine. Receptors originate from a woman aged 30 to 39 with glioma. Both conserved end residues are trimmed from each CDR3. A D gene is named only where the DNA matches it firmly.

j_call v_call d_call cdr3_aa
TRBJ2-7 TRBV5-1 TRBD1 ASSSLQGAGYEQY
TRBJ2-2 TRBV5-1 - ASSLSLTSNTGELF
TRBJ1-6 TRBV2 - GSGSYNSPLH
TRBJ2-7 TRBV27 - ASSFPGRTYEQY
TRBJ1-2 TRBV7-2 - ASSSTFVGYGYT
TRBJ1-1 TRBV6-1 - ASSEGAEAF
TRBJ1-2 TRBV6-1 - ASSEKGSGYT
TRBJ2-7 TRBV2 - AIRRGSYEQY
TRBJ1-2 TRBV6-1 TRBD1 ASRSGGHYGYT
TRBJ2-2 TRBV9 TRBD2 ASAGLAGAGELF
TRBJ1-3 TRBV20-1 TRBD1 SGTGGNTIY
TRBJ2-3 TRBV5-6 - ASSLTTWGTDTQY
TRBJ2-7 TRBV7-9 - ASSLPIRPEQY
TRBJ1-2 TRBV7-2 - ASSLDPDYGYT
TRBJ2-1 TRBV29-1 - SVVPTDLGNEQF
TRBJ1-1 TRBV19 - ASSMEGNTEAF